This TCR beta chain derives from a study of T cells in Graves' hyperthyroidism and ophthalmopathy. General study points: Appearing also in blood were most of the thyroid clonotypes expanded above 0.001.

The V gene lost 6 bases and the J gene lost 4 bases, with 18 bases spanning the gap. CDR1 and CDR2 from the germline V gene are LNHDA and SQIVND (reference sequence). This CDR3 comprises 15 residues. To note about this clonotype: Its antigen is not identified.

Researchers amplified the TCR beta CDR3 regions from RNA transcripts. HTBI primers were used for first-round RT-PCR of the TCR CDR3. TCRdb redid the calling of the multiplex PCR reads with MiXCR, one entry per CDR3 protein. The table lists 550,000 to 800,000 distinct CDR3 sequences, roughly a sixth of them singletons, with about a sixth in the top ten. This sequence joins TRBV19 and TRBJ1-1, with a tentative D call TRBD1 (6 bases). The origin of this receptor is a man aged 50-60 years with Graves' hyperthyroidism. The material sequenced was blood. DNA for the CDR3: TGTGCCAGTAGCACCTCGGACAGCAGGGGCACTGAAGCTTTCTTT. It yields the protein CASSTSDSRGTEAFF.